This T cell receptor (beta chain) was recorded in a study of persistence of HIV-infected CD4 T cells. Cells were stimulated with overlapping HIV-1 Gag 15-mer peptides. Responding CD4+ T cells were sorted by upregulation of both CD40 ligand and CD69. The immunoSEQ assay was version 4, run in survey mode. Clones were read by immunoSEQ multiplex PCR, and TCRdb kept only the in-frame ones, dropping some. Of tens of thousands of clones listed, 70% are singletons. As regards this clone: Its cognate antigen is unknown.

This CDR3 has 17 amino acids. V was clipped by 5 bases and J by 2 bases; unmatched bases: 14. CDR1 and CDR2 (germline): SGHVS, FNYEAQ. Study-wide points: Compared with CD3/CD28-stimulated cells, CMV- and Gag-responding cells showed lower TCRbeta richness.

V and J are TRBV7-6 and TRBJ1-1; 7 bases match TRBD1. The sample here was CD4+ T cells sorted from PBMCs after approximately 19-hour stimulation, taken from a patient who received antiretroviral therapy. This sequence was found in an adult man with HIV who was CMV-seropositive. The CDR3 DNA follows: TGTGCCAGCAGCGGAGCCCAGGGGGGGCCGCTTAACACTGAAGCTTTCTTT. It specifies CASSGAQGGPLNTEAFF.